The 15 T cell receptor beta chains in this list originate from one sample, sequenced in a study of cytomegalovirus exposure and HLA in healthy donors. 60 Vbeta and 13 Jbeta primers were used in PCR. This table comes from immunoSEQ multiplex PCR, and its TCRdb copy is limited to in-frame clones, with some not included. The repertoire consists of 80,000 or so clones, with about 80% occurring once and the leading ten covering around 7%. Sequencing was performed on PBMCs. These receptors all stem from a woman aged 40 to 50 in good health and CMV-seronegative.

The chain couples TRBV23-1 to TRBJ1-1, with 12 bases fitting TRBD1. TRBV23-1 is placed among ORFs of uncertain function. The CDR3 spans 18 residues. J gave up 5 bases and V 0 bases, and 10 bases lay outside the gene matches. The CDR3 region has the DNA TGCGCCAGCAGTCAATCGTTCAACGGGGACAGGGGGCGTACTGAAGCTTTCTTT. Its protein product is CASSQSFNGDRGRTEAFF.

V is TRBV7-8 and J is TRBJ1-1; maybe TRBD1 (5 bases). Germline lookup yields CDR1 SGHVS and CDR2 FQNEAQ. Trimming removed 5 bases at V and 5 bases at J, with 18 bases between. This CDR3 region has 15 residues. CDR3 coding DNA: TGTGCCAGCAGCCATGGCAGGGACTCTTTGACTGAAGCTTTCTTT. Amino acid sequence: CASSHGRDSLTEAFF.

The chain employs TRBV11-2 and TRBJ1-3; no definite D call. The V gene lost 5 bases and the J gene lost 0 bases, with 11 bases spanning the gap. The length of the CDR3 is 15 residues. The germline V gene encodes CDR1 SGHAT and CDR2 FQNNGV. For the CDR3, the DNA is TGTGCCAGCAGCCTAGGCCCTAGCTCTGGAAACACCATATATTTT. This gives the protein CASSLGPSSGNTIYF.

This sequence joins TRBV5-1 and TRBJ2-7; tentative D call: TRBD2 (5 bases). Looked up from germline, CDR1 is SGHRS and CDR2 is YFSETQ. The CDR3 consists of 12 residues. Trimming left V 2 bases short and J 6 bases short, with 9 bases between. The CDR3 loop is CASSLLGREQYF. DNA for the CDR3: TGCGCCAGCAGCTTACTAGGGCGCGAGCAGTACTTC.

The chain carries TRBV7-9 and TRBJ2-3, with TRBD1 matching 10 bases. CDR1 and CDR2 (germline): SEHNR, FQNEAQ (reference sequence). The CDR3 consists of 15 residues. The J segment lost 6 bases and the V segment lost 5 bases, leaving 8 bases of the junction unmatched. CDR3 protein: CASSEGQGTWDTQYF. The CDR3 DNA follows: TGTGCCAGCAGCGAGGGACAGGGGACATGGGATACGCAGTATTTT.

The gene calls are TRBV2 and TRBJ1-3; 7 nucleotides align to TRBD1. Germline CDR1 and CDR2: SNHLY and FYNNEI. There are 15 residues in the CDR3. V gave up 6 bases and J gave up 0 bases; unmatched junction bases: 5. The DNA for the CDR3 is TGTGCCAGCAGCGCACAGGGGAACTCTGGAAACACCATATATTTT. It is translated as CASSAQGNSGNTIYF.

CDR3 in DNA: TGTGCCTGGAGTGTACGGGGCAGGGGAAGTGAAGCTTTCTTT. Amino acid sequence: CAWSVRGRGSEAFF. The rearrangement uses TRBV30 and TRBJ1-1; maybe TRBD1 (6 bases). The CDR3 is 14 amino acids. The germline V gene encodes CDR1 GTSNPN and CDR2 SVGIG (reference sequence). Trimming took 0 bases from V and 7 from J, leaving 15 bases between them.

The chain uses TRBV5-1 and TRBJ2-3; D is unresolved. Looked up from germline, CDR1 is SGHRS and CDR2 is YFSETQ. V gave up 0 bases and J gave up 4 bases, with 6 bases separating them. The CDR3 totals 13 residues. The DNA for the CDR3 is TGCGCCAGCAGCTTGGTGGCCCCAGATACGCAGTATTTT. The encoded protein is CASSLVAPDTQYF.

The J gene is TRBJ1-5, the V gene TRBV7-9; TRBD1 matches at 7 bases. This CDR3 has 16 amino acids. V shed 3 bases, J shed 7 bases, and the junction held 12 bases outside the gene matches. Per germline, CDR1 SEHNR and CDR2 FQNEAQ (reference sequence). This CDR3 is CASSFTATGIAQPQHF. CDR3 nucleotide sequence: TGTGCCAGCAGCTTTACCGCGACAGGGATAGCGCAGCCCCAGCATTTT.

The table lists this clone with a few counts. This sequence joins TRBV19 and TRBJ1-5; maybe TRBD1 (5 bases). V was clipped by 3 bases and J by 4 bases, with 13 bases between them. CDR1 is LNHDA and CDR2 is SQIVND in the germline V gene (reference sequence). This CDR3 comprises 15 residues. The CDR3 region has the DNA TGTGCCAGTAGTATTCTAGGGGAAGAGAATCAGCCCCAGCATTTT. Protein sequence: CASSILGEENQPQHF.

CDR3 sequence reads: CASSQDRSIPGYGYTF. CDR3 nucleotide sequence: TGCGCCAGCAGCCAAGATAGGAGTATCCCCGGCTATGGCTACACCTTC. The chain employs TRBV4-1 and TRBJ1-2; no clear D gene. Germline values: CDR1 MGHRA, CDR2 YSYEKL. Trimming shortened V by 0 bases and J by 4 bases, and 15 bases separated the two germline ends. This CDR3 has 16 residues.

This clone was seen a single time. The genes are TRBV30 and TRBJ2-2; weak D call: TRBD2 (6 bases). CDR3 length: 13 residues. The germline V and J ends were trimmed by 1 base and 7 bases, with 10 bases remaining between them. The germline V gene has CDR1 GTSNPN and CDR2 SVGIG (reference sequence). CDR3 sequence (DNA): TGTGCCTGGAGTGGCGGGGCTGGCGGGGAGCTGTTTTTT. This gives the protein CAWSGGAGGELFF.

The V call is TRBV9, the J call TRBJ2-6; TRBD1 matches 8 bases. Germline trimming cut 4 bases from V and 12 bases from J; bases unmatched to any gene: 15. Germline CDR1 reads SGDLS; CDR2 reads YYNGEE. CDR3 size: 16 residues. CDR3 coding DNA: TGTGCCAGCAGCCTGAGGACAGGGTGGGCGACAGGCGTCCTGACTTTC. Amino acids: CASSLRTGWATGVLTF.

In nucleotides, the CDR3 is TGTGCCAGCAGCTTGGACGGGACAGAGGGTTACGAGCAGTACTTC. Translated: CASSLDGTEGYEQYF. This chain joins TRBV5-5 and TRBJ2-7, with TRBD1 matching over 7 bases. Germline trimming cut 0 bases from V and 4 bases from J; bases unmatched to any gene: 7. The CDR3 is made up of 15 amino acids. Germline V gene lookup returns CDR1 SGHKS and CDR2 YYEKEE (reference sequence).

This chain connects TRBV9 to TRBJ2-3, with a possible D match to TRBD1 (5 bases). CDR3 length: 17 residues. Germline lookup yields CDR1 SGDLS and CDR2 YYNGEE. Trimming stripped 4 bases from V and 2 bases from J, with 20 bases between. CDR3 sequence: CASSLVGAAHPTDTQYF. The CDR3, as DNA: TGTGCCAGCAGCCTAGTAGGGGCAGCACACCCCACAGATACGCAGTATTTT.